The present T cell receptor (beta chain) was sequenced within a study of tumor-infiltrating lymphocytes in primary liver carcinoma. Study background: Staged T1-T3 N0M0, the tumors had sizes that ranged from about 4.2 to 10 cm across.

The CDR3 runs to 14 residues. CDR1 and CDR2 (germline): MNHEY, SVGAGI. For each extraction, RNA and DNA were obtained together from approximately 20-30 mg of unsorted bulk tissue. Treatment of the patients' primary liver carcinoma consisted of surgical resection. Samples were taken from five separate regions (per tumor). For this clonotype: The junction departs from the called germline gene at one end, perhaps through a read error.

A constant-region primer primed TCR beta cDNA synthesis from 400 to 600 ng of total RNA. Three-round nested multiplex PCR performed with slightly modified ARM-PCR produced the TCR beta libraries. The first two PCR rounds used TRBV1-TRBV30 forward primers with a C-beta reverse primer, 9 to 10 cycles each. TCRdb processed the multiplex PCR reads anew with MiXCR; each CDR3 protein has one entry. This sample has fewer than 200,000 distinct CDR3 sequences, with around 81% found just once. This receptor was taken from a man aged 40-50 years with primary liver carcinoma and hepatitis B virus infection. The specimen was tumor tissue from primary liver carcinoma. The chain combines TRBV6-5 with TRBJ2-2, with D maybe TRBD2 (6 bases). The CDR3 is CASSRSGVTGELIF. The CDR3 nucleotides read TGTGCCAGCAGCCGTAGCGGAGTCACCGGGGAGCTCATTTTT.